One sample yielded the 30 T cell receptor beta chains listed below, sequenced in a study of a mutant IDH1 vaccine in newly diagnosed glioma. Time point defined: baseline, week 1 (first vaccination visit). Treatment meaning: pre-vaccination baseline after standard-of-care therapy. Sequencing used immunoSEQ multiplex PCR; TCRdb keeps in-frame clones, though not all of them. Altogether about 92,000 clones are present, around four fifths being singletons, with the ten largest covering 7% to 9%. This sample comprised PBMCs, obtained from a glioma patient treated with radiotherapy, temozolomide or both. Receptors were obtained from a woman aged 50 to 60 with glioma.

The chain carries TRBV5-6 and TRBJ2-7; 7 bases are shared with TRBD2. CDR3 length: 13 amino acids. The junction had 7 bases not matched to a gene; V was cut back by 4 bases and J by 6 bases. CDR1 and CDR2 (germline): SGHDT, YYEEEE. CDR3 protein: CASSPGLSVEQYF. In nucleotides, the CDR3 is TGTGCCAGCAGCCCGGGACTATCTGTCGAGCAGTACTTC.

The chain uses TRBV5-4 and TRBJ2-3, with D hard to call. V was clipped by 2 bases and J by 4 bases, with 5 bases between them. This CDR3 has 12 amino acids. Per the germline V gene, CDR1 is SGHNT and CDR2 is YYREEE (reference sequence). The CDR3 loop is CASSLDPDTQYF. CDR3 DNA: TGTGCCAGCAGCTTAGACCCAGATACGCAGTATTTT.

This rearrangement joins TRBV15 to TRBJ1-3; D may be TRBD1 (5 bases). The CDR3 runs to 16 residues. CDR1 and CDR2 (germline): LNHNV, YYDKDF (reference sequence). V lost 3 bases, J lost 0 bases, and 12 bases lay in between. The CDR3 sequence is CATSRGTPRSGNTIYF. The CDR3 nucleotides are TGTGCCACCAGCAGGGGGACTCCCCGCTCTGGAAACACCATATATTTT.

The rearrangement joins TRBV27 to TRBJ2-1, with 7 positions matching TRBD2. Germline V gene data show CDR1 as MNHEY and CDR2 as SMNVEV (reference sequence). V trimming: 8 bases; J trimming: 3 bases; junction bases outside the gene matches: 10. The CDR3 is made up of 15 amino acids. CDR3 sequence (DNA): TGTGCCAGCTCCTCGAGGGCTAGCGGCTACAATGAGCAGTTCTTC. Protein product: CASSSRASGYNEQFF.

In its sample, this clone was seen a few times. The rearrangement links TRBV10-3 to TRBJ2-2; perhaps D is TRBD1 or TRBD2 (6 bases each). V lost 2 bases and J 3 bases, leaving 7 bases between the germline ends. Germline lookup yields CDR1 ENHRY and CDR2 SYGVKD. This CDR3 spans 14 amino acids. CDR3 DNA sequence: TGTGCCATCAGTGAGAGGGGGGACACCGGGGAGCTGTTTTTT. It is translated as CAISERGDTGELFF.

This chain links TRBV14 with TRBJ1-5; D ambiguous. The V and J ends lost 0 bases and 2 bases respectively, with 2 bases between them. CDR3 length equals 13 residues. Germline V lookup: CDR1 SGHDN, CDR2 FVKESK. Here the CDR3 reads CASSQERNQPQHF. In DNA form, the CDR3 reads TGTGCCAGCAGCCAAGAGCGCAATCAGCCCCAGCATTTT.

The chain combines TRBV7-8 with TRBJ1-2; D not certain. CDR1 SGHVS and CDR2 FQNEAQ come from the germline V gene. V lost 2 bases, J lost 7 bases, and 11 bases lay in between. CDR3 length: 13 residues. The CDR3 DNA follows: TGTGCCAGCAGCTTAACCCGGACCCCTGGCTACACCTTC. Protein: CASSLTRTPGYTF.

The chain is built from TRBV7-2 and TRBJ2-7; TRBD1 matches at 8 bases. Losses at the gene ends were 5 bases for V and 0 bases for J; bases not matched to a gene: 6. Germline CDR1 and CDR2: SGHTA and FQGNSA. This CDR3 is built from 15 residues. CDR3 residues: CASSLTGGGSYEQYF. The CDR3 nucleotides read TGTGCCAGCAGCCTTACAGGGGGAGGCTCCTACGAGCAGTACTTC.

The chain employs TRBV6-1 and TRBJ1-2; no clear D gene. Between the trimmed V and J ends, which lost 6 bases and 4 bases, there was a span of 9 bases. Germline V gene sequence: CDR1 MNHNS, CDR2 SASEGT. The CDR3 runs to 12 residues. The CDR3 DNA reads TGTGCCAGCAGCGTTGACCTCTATGGCTACACCTTC. This codes for CASSVDLYGYTF.

The V and J genes are TRBV7-9 and TRBJ1-2; no reliable D call. CDR3 length: 14 residues. The germline CDR1 and CDR2 sequences are SEHNR and FQNEAQ (reference sequence). The ends were cut back, 2 bases at V and 2 bases at J, with 9 bases in the middle. The CDR3 DNA is TGTGCCAGCAGCTTATCTGAAGGCAACTATGGCTACACCTTC. It is translated as CASSLSEGNYGYTF.

V gene TRBV5-4 combines with J gene TRBJ2-1; D is unresolved. Trimming stripped 0 bases from V and 2 bases from J, with 6 bases between. Germline V lookup: CDR1 SGHNT, CDR2 YYREEE (reference sequence). The CDR3 contains 14 residues. The DNA for the CDR3 is TGTGCCAGCAGCTTGGGTTCCACCTACAATGAGCAGTTCTTC. Amino acids: CASSLGSTYNEQFF. Variable domain in full (rest from reference TRBV5-4 and TRBJ2-1): ETGVTQSPTHLIKTRGQQVTLRCSSQSGHNTVSWYQQALGQGPQFIFQYYREEENGRGNFPPRFSGLQFPNYSSELNVNALELDDSALYLCASSLGSTYNEQFFGPGTRLTVL.

This chain links TRBV5-1 with TRBJ2-7, with 12 bases matching TRBD2. CDR3 length: 17 residues. Unmatched junction bases numbered 11, after V lost 3 bases and J lost 4 bases. Germline loops: CDR1 SGHRS, CDR2 YFSETQ. The CDR3 DNA follows: TGCGCCAGCAGCTCCGGGACTAGCGGGCTTAAGATTTACGAGCAGTACTTC. Protein: CASSSGTSGLKIYEQYF.

V and J are TRBV6-6 and TRBJ2-7; D remains unclear. From germline, CDR1 is MNHNY and CDR2 SVGAGI (reference sequence). Trimming left V 4 bases short and J 7 bases short, with 8 bases between. The CDR3 loop spans 11 amino acids. The DNA of the CDR3 is TGTGCCAGCAGTTTAAGTGGAGAGCAGTACTTC. Its translation: CASSLSGEQYF.

V usage is TRBV6-5 and J usage is TRBJ2-7; D is perhaps TRBD2 (6 bases). This CDR3 is 14 amino acids long. The germline V gene has CDR1 MNHEY and CDR2 SVGAGI. V shed 5 bases and J shed 0 bases, with 11 bases lying between them. The CDR3 loop is CASSPGLSSYEQYF. CDR3 nucleotide sequence: TGTGCCAGCAGTCCGGGACTGAGCTCCTACGAGCAGTACTTC.

The rearrangement uses TRBV4-3 and TRBJ1-1; D is unresolved. This CDR3 region has 15 residues. The germline V gene has CDR1 LGHNA and CDR2 YSLEER. V gave up 4 bases and J gave up 0 bases, with 12 bases separating them. DNA for the CDR3: TGCGCCAGCAGCCCCGGAGGAAAAATGAACACTGAAGCTTTCTTT. Its translation: CASSPGGKMNTEAFF.

This chain connects TRBV6-6 to TRBJ1-5; possible D gene TRBD1, 5 bases. Germline CDR1 is MNHNY and CDR2 is SVGAGI (reference sequence). This CDR3 has 14 residues. The V and J ends lost 6 bases and 4 bases respectively, with 13 bases between them. The CDR3 sequence is CASRGGTDNQPQHF. The CDR3 DNA follows: TGTGCCAGCAGGGGCGGGACGGATAATCAGCCCCAGCATTTT.

The chain links TRBV6-6 to TRBJ1-5; tentative D call: TRBD1 (5 bases). CDR3 length: 15 amino acids. Germline CDR1 reads MNHNY; CDR2 reads SVGAGI (reference sequence). V dropped 2 bases and J dropped 6 bases, with 14 bases sitting between them. The CDR3 DNA sequence: TGTGCCAGCAGTTACCTCGGGGGGTCTAGTCAGCCCCAGCATTTT. Translation gives CASSYLGGSSQPQHF.

The chain recombines TRBV4-1 with TRBJ1-1, with 9 bases lining up with TRBD1. The V gene's germline CDR1 is MGHRA and CDR2 YSYEKL. The ends lost 1 base at V and 7 bases at J; junction bases unmatched: 4. The CDR3 totals 14 residues. CDR3 protein: CASSQVTGGLEAFF. In nucleotides, the CDR3 is TGCGCCAGCAGCCAAGTTACAGGGGGCCTTGAAGCTTTCTTT.

The chain links TRBV7-3 to TRBJ1-6; D is uncertain. The CDR3 totals 13 residues. Trimming stripped 8 bases from V and 3 bases from J, with 8 bases between. Germline CDR1 is SGHTA and CDR2 is FQGTGA. The CDR3: CASAQYYNSPLHF. In DNA form, the CDR3 reads TGTGCCAGCGCACAGTACTATAATTCACCCCTCCACTTT.

The chain has TRBV27 and TRBJ2-3; D is ambiguous. V was shortened by 5 bases and J by 2 bases, with 11 bases between the two germline ends. Germline CDR1 MNHEY, CDR2 SMNVEV (reference sequence). The CDR3 loop spans 14 amino acids. The CDR3 protein is CASSGSQYTDTQYF. CDR3 coding DNA: TGTGCCAGCAGTGGCAGTCAATACACAGATACGCAGTATTTT.

The count of this clone is one. The chain has TRBV5-4 and TRBJ1-2; tentative D call: TRBD1 (5 bases). Germline V gene data show CDR1 as SGHNT and CDR2 as YYREEE (reference sequence). V lost 3 bases to trimming and J lost 3 bases, with 12 bases between them. The CDR3 contains 14 residues. This chain's CDR3 is CASSWGGEDYGYTF. DNA of the CDR3: TGTGCCAGCAGCTGGGGGGGGGAAGACTATGGCTACACCTTC.

V and J are TRBV5-4 and TRBJ2-1; weak D call: TRBD2 (5 bases). This CDR3 spans 17 amino acids. The V end was cut by 2 bases, the J end by 0 bases, with 15 bases between. CDR1 is SGHNT and CDR2 is YYREEE in the germline V gene (reference sequence). The CDR3 here is CASSLRYGVASYNEQFF. In nucleotides, the CDR3 is TGTGCCAGCAGCTTACGGTACGGGGTGGCCTCCTACAATGAGCAGTTCTTC.

The J gene is TRBJ2-7, the V gene TRBV2, with TRBD2 as a possible D gene (5 bases). Germline V lookup: CDR1 SNHLY, CDR2 FYNNEI. With 8 bases removed from V and 2 bases from J, the gap between germline ends came to 7 bases. This CDR3 has 11 residues. Written as DNA, the CDR3 is TGTGCCAGCGCGGGCGCCTACGAGCAGTACTTC. It codes for CASAGAYEQYF.

This clone was detected only once. This chain links TRBV19 with TRBJ2-7; D possibly uses TRBD1 or TRBD2 (5 bases each). The CDR3 has 13 residues. V was pared by 5 bases and J by 0 bases, with 8 bases between. Germline V gene data show CDR1 as LNHDA and CDR2 as SQIVND (reference sequence). The chain's CDR3 is CASSGGISYEQYF. DNA for the CDR3: TGTGCCAGTAGTGGGGGAATCTCCTACGAGCAGTACTTC. The whole variable domain, remainder taken from reference TRBV19 and TRBJ2-7, is DGGITQSPKYLFRKEGQNVTLSCEQNLNHDAMYWYRQDPGQGLRLIYYSQIVNDFQKGDIAEGYSVSREKKESFPLTVTSAQKNPTAFYLCASSGGISYEQYFGPGTRLTVT.

The V and J genes are TRBV4-2 and TRBJ1-4; no firm D call. CDR3 length: 17 amino acids. The V end was cut by 0 bases, the J end by 2 bases, with 13 bases between. Germline CDR1 and CDR2: LGHNA and YNFKEQ. CDR3 DNA sequence: TGTGCCAGCAGCCAAGATCTTGAGGGTTGGACTAATGAAAAACTGTTTTTT. This codes for CASSQDLEGWTNEKLFF.

The J gene is TRBJ2-5, the V gene TRBV15, with D unclear. Germline lookup yields CDR1 LNHNV and CDR2 YYDKDF (reference sequence). Between the trimmed V and J ends, which lost 1 base and 5 bases, there was a span of 11 bases. The CDR3 is made up of 14 amino acids. The CDR3 loop reads CATSRARDVETQYF. Here the CDR3 DNA reads TGTGCCACCAGCAGAGCAAGGGATGTGGAGACCCAGTACTTC.

This sequence joins TRBV2 and TRBJ1-2; D remains unclear. V gave up 6 bases and J gave up 7 bases, with 9 bases separating them. The CDR3 extends over 11 amino acids. Germline CDR1 reads SNHLY; CDR2 reads FYNNEI. Here the CDR3 DNA reads TGTGCCAGCAGCCCTACCCTTGGCTACACCTTC. As protein: CASSPTLGYTF.

The chain uses TRBV19 and TRBJ2-1, with 7 bases aligning to TRBD1. The CDR3 sequence is 14 residues long. J lost 3 bases, V lost 6 bases, and 5 bases had no gene match. Germline loops: CDR1 LNHDA, CDR2 SQIVND (reference sequence). CDR3 nucleotides: TGTGCCAGTAGACCGGGACAGATCTACAATGAGCAGTTCTTC. It specifies CASRPGQIYNEQFF. Drawing the rest from reference TRBV19 and TRBJ2-1, the complete variable domain is DGGITQSPKYLFRKEGQNVTLSCEQNLNHDAMYWYRQDPGQGLRLIYYSQIVNDFQKGDIAEGYSVSREKKESFPLTVTSAQKNPTAFYLCASRPGQIYNEQFFGPGTRLTVL.

V gene TRBV5-1 combines with J gene TRBJ1-1, with D possibly TRBD1 on 6 matching bases. This CDR3 contains 14 residues. CDR1 is SGHRS and CDR2 is YFSETQ in the germline V gene. V was trimmed by 5 bases and J by 5 bases, leaving 16 bases between them. The CDR3 sequence is CASSGRGQGTEAFF. The CDR3 DNA follows: TGCGCCAGCAGTGGTCGGGGGCAGGGGACTGAAGCTTTCTTT.

The rearrangement uses TRBV6-1 and TRBJ1-5; D gene ambiguous. CDR3 length: 13 residues. From germline, CDR1 is MNHNS and CDR2 SASEGT. V was trimmed by 0 bases and J by 2 bases, leaving 2 bases between them. The CDR3 DNA sequence: TGTGCCAGCAGTGAAGCAGGCAATCAGCCCCAGCATTTT. Translation: CASSEAGNQPQHF.